This entry lists 24 T cell receptor beta chains sequenced from one sample in a study of cytomegalovirus exposure and HLA in healthy donors. It was with 60 Vbeta and 13 Jbeta primers that the PCR ran. Profiling relied on immunoSEQ multiplex PCR, and the TCRdb table lists in-frame clones only, not all of them. Of 100,000 or so clones listed, over 9.5% are singletons. Sequencing input: PBMCs. The source is a man aged 35 to 55 in good health and CMV-seropositive.

The chain carries TRBV25-1 and TRBJ2-7; maybe TRBD1 (6 bases). Between the trimmed V and J ends, which lost 6 bases and 1 base, there was a span of 7 bases. The germline V gene has CDR1 MGHDK and CDR2 SYGVNS. The CDR3 runs 12 residues. CDR3 coding DNA: TGTGCCAGCAGCCAGGGGTCCTACGAGCAGTACTTC. Residues: CASSQGSYEQYF.

V gene TRBV7-3 combines with J gene TRBJ2-1; D is perhaps TRBD2 (5 bases). This CDR3 is built from 17 residues. The germline V and J ends were trimmed by 0 bases and 0 bases, with 12 bases remaining between them. Germline V CDR1 and CDR2: SGHTA, FQGTGA. DNA of the CDR3: TGTGCCAGCAGCTTAACGTCCGGCGGGCTCTCCTACAATGAGCAGTTCTTC. Translating gives CASSLTSGGLSYNEQFF.

This clone was picked up a small number of times. This chain connects TRBV5-6 to TRBJ2-7; tentative D call: TRBD2 (5 bases). This CDR3 region has 13 residues. CDR1 and CDR2 from the germline V gene are SGHDT and YYEEEE. Trimming removed 6 bases at V and 2 bases at J, with 12 bases between. CDR3 sequence reads: CASTAGHTYEQYF. CDR3 coding DNA: TGTGCCAGCACGGCGGGTCATACCTACGAGCAGTACTTC. Complete variable domain (other parts from reference TRBV5-6 and TRBJ2-7): DAGVTQSPTHLIKTRGQQVTLRCSPKSGHDTVSWYQQALGQGPQFIFQYYEEEERQRGNFPDRFSGHQFPNYSSELNVNALLLGDSALYLCASTAGHTYEQYFGPGTRLTVT.

The rearrangement links TRBV6-1 to TRBJ2-2; D is unresolved. Per the germline V gene, CDR1 is MNHNS and CDR2 is SASEGT. The germline V and J ends were trimmed by 7 bases and 1 base, with 13 bases remaining between them. The CDR3 covers 15 residues. The CDR3 here is CASNVPGRNTGELFF. CDR3 coding DNA: TGTGCCAGCAACGTTCCAGGTCGGAACACCGGGGAGCTGTTTTTT.

The chain has TRBV28 and TRBJ2-1, with TRBD1 matching over 11 bases. Trimming removed 11 bases from V and 7 bases from J; junction bases left unmatched: 4. This CDR3 comprises 12 residues. The germline gives CDR1 MDHEN, CDR2 SYDVKM. The CDR3 here is CAGQGAGNEQFF. CDR3 nucleotide sequence: TGTGCCGGACAGGGGGCAGGAAATGAGCAGTTCTTC.

In its sample, this clone was seen a few times. This chain uses TRBV2 with TRBJ2-5; the match to TRBD1 covers 9 bases. Per germline, CDR1 SNHLY and CDR2 FYNNEI. This CDR3 is built from 16 residues. V was pared by 3 bases and J by 2 bases, with 7 bases of the junction left unmatched. CDR3 coding DNA: TGTGCCAGCAGTGACACAGGGGGCTCATTTCAAGAGACCCAGTACTTC. It specifies CASSDTGGSFQETQYF.

This sequence joins TRBV4-3 and TRBJ1-4; tentatively, D is TRBD1 (5 bases). V lost 8 bases to trimming and J lost 6 bases, with 16 bases between them. The CDR3 contains 14 residues. Germline loops: CDR1 LGHNA, CDR2 YSLEER. The CDR3 loop is CASRKGRVDEKLFF. The CDR3 DNA follows: TGCGCCAGCCGCAAGGGGAGGGTGGATGAAAAACTGTTTTTT.

This clone came up a few times. This sequence joins TRBV6-6 and TRBJ2-2; D is perhaps TRBD2 (6 bases). The CDR3 is made up of 14 amino acids. V lost 5 bases and J lost 5, with 12 bases in between. From germline, CDR1 is MNHNY and CDR2 SVGAGI (reference sequence). The CDR3 sequence is CASSLSAGTGELFF. For the CDR3, the DNA is TGTGCCAGCAGTCTCTCGGCGGGAACCGGGGAGCTGTTTTTT.

The chain couples TRBV7-2 to TRBJ2-3; D is possibly TRBD1 (6 bases). The CDR3 spans 14 residues. Between the trimmed V and J ends, which lost 5 bases and 2 bases, there was a span of 11 bases. Germline V CDR1 and CDR2: SGHTA, FQGNSA. CDR3 region: CASSPGQLTDTQYF. DNA for the CDR3: TGTGCCAGCAGCCCCGGACAGCTCACAGATACGCAGTATTTT. Variable domain in full (rest from reference TRBV7-2 and TRBJ2-3): GAGVSQSPSNKVTEKGKDVELRCDPISGHTALYWYRQSLGQGLEFLIYFQGNSAPDKSGLPSDRFSAERTGGSVSTLTIQRTQQEDSAVYLCASSPGQLTDTQYFGPGTRLTVL.

The gene calls are TRBV13 and TRBJ2-1; the match to TRBD2 covers 9 bases. This CDR3 contains 20 residues. In germline, CDR1 is PRHDT, CDR2 FYEKMQ (reference sequence). V dropped 4 bases and J dropped 3; count of bases not matched to a gene: 19. CDR3 in amino acids: CASSSTPQVTGTSSYNEQFF. In DNA form, the CDR3 reads TGTGCCAGCAGCTCAACCCCTCAAGTTACCGGGACTAGCAGCTACAATGAGCAGTTCTTC. Full variable domain (remainder filled in from reference TRBV13 and TRBJ2-1): AAGVIQSPRHLIKEKRETATLKCYPIPRHDTVYWYQQGPGQDPQFLISFYEKMQSDKGSIPDRFSAQQFSDYHSELNMSSLELGDSALYFCASSSTPQVTGTSSYNEQFFGPGTRLTVL.

The chain has TRBV28 and TRBJ1-5; no reliable D call. The V gene lost 6 bases and the J gene lost 5 bases, with 14 bases spanning the gap. This CDR3 is built from 14 residues. The V gene's germline CDR1 is MDHEN and CDR2 SYDVKM. CDR3 region: CASRSDGNYQPQHF. Here the CDR3 DNA reads TGTGCCAGCAGATCTGACGGGAACTATCAGCCCCAGCATTTT.

V and J are TRBV30 and TRBJ2-7, with 11 bases that match TRBD1. CDR1 GTSNPN and CDR2 SVGIG come from the germline V gene (reference sequence). The CDR3 extends over 15 amino acids. The V gene end was trimmed by 2 bases and the J gene end by 4 bases; junction bases not matched to a gene: 7. The DNA for the CDR3 is TGTGCCTGGAGTATTGGTGGGACAGGGGGGTACGAGCAGTACTTC. It encodes CAWSIGGTGGYEQYF.

This clone showed up just a few times. The gene calls are TRBV29-1 and TRBJ2-7; D is unresolved. The V gene's germline CDR1 is SQVTM and CDR2 ANQGSEA. The CDR3 consists of 13 residues. Trimming shortened V by 4 bases and J by 4 bases, and 14 bases separated the two germline ends. CDR3 in amino acids: CSVVGPGIYEQYF. CDR3 bases: TGCAGCGTTGTAGGTCCAGGAATTTACGAGCAGTACTTC.

The chain joins TRBV10-2 to TRBJ1-1; D unclear. Trimming took off 4 bases at V and 1 base at J, with 4 bases between the two ends. CDR1 and CDR2 from the germline V gene are WSHSY and SAAADI. The CDR3 sequence is 12 residues long. The DNA of the CDR3 is TGCGCCAGCAGTGCACAGAACACTGAAGCTTTCTTT. Amino acid sequence: CASSAQNTEAFF.

The CDR3 nucleotides are TGTGCCAGTAAAGGACAGGGGGGATATGCAACTAATGAAAAACTGTTTTTT. Its protein is CASKGQGGYATNEKLFF. The rearrangement joins TRBV19 to TRBJ1-4, with 10 positions matching TRBD1. The CDR3 covers 17 residues. Germline values: CDR1 LNHDA, CDR2 SQIVND (reference sequence). Trimming at V came to 7 bases and at J to 0 bases, leaving 8 bases not matched to a gene.

The chain employs TRBV7-2 and TRBJ2-7, with TRBD1 matching over 8 bases. Germline CDR1 reads SGHTA; CDR2 reads FQGNSA. There are 12 residues in the CDR3. The V and J ends lost 5 bases and 5 bases, in that order; junction bases with no gene match: 2. The CDR3 region is CASSVQGDEQYF. The CDR3 coding sequence is TGTGCCAGCAGCGTACAGGGGGACGAGCAGTACTTC.

The chain is built from TRBV29-1 and TRBJ2-2, with 13 bases matching TRBD2. With V trimmed by 6 bases and J by 6 bases, 7 bases remained unmatched. The CDR3 has 15 residues. Germline CDR1 is SQVTM and CDR2 is ANQGSEA. Here the CDR3 DNA reads TGCAGCGTCGCCGGGACTAGCGGGAAATCCGGGGAGCTGTTTTTT. Translation: CSVAGTSGKSGELFF.

This clone occurred a few times. The CDR3 spells CASRKSQGTEAFF. DNA of the CDR3: TGTGCCAGCAGAAAGTCCCAGGGAACTGAAGCTTTCTTT. The chain employs TRBV7-3 and TRBJ1-1; D perhaps matches TRBD1 (5 bases). CDR3 length: 13 amino acids. Between the trimmed V and J ends, which lost 6 bases and 5 bases, there was a span of 13 bases. Germline lookup yields CDR1 SGHTA and CDR2 FQGTGA.

The count of this clone is one. The chain carries TRBV18 and TRBJ2-7; D call uncertain. The CDR3 length is 16 residues. Germline CDR1 and CDR2: KGHSH and LQKENI. The V end was cut by 3 bases, the J end by 2 bases, with 17 bases between. The CDR3 DNA is TGTGCCAGCTCACCCGATCCAACTCACTCCACCTACGAGCAGTACTTC. It encodes CASSPDPTHSTYEQYF. Variable domain in full (rest from reference TRBV18 and TRBJ2-7): NAGVMQNPRHLVRRRGQEARLRCSPMKGHSHVYWYRQLPEEGLKFMVYLQKENIIDESGMPKERFSAEFPKEGPSILRIQQVVRGDSAAYFCASSPDPTHSTYEQYFGPGTRLTVT.

This clone was detected a few times. Other DNA sequences from this sample encode an identical CDR3 as well. The V gene is TRBV27, the J gene TRBJ1-5; weak D call: TRBD1 (5 bases). Germline V CDR1 and CDR2: MNHEY, SMNVEV (reference sequence). The V end was cut by 3 bases, the J end by 4 bases, with 7 bases between. This CDR3 comprises 13 residues. For the CDR3, the DNA is TGTGCCAGCAGTTTCCGGGGGAATCAGCCCCAGCATTTT. It translates to CASSFRGNQPQHF.

This chain joins TRBV9 and TRBJ2-1; perhaps TRBD2 as D (6 bases). Germline CDR1 reads SGDLS; CDR2 reads YYNGEE. V lost 4 bases, J lost 0 bases, and 17 bases lay in between. There are 17 residues in the CDR3. The CDR3 nucleotides are TGTGCCAGCAGCCCGAGCGGAGGGTCCAGCTCCTACAATGAGCAGTTCTTC. Its protein is CASSPSGGSSSYNEQFF.

This clone has more than one count but fewer than ten. The rearrangement links TRBV6-1 to TRBJ2-7; maybe TRBD1 (6 bases). CDR1 is MNHNS, CDR2 SASEGT, per germline. V was clipped by 6 bases and J by 5 bases, with 14 bases between them. The CDR3 extends over 13 amino acids. CDR3 residues: CASSDPQGNEQYF. The CDR3 nucleotides read TGTGCCAGCAGCGATCCACAGGGCAACGAGCAGTACTTC.

The table lists this clone with a few counts. The V gene is TRBV6-5, the J gene TRBJ1-2, with 7 nucleotides matching TRBD1. The V and J ends lost 4 bases and 2 bases, in that order; junction bases with no gene match: 7. This CDR3 region has 15 residues. Germline CDR1 MNHEY, CDR2 SVGAGI. The CDR3 DNA reads as TGTGCCAGCAGTTCACACGGGACAGCCAACTATGGCTACACCTTC. Protein: CASSSHGTANYGYTF.

This clone was seen more than once but under ten times. J is TRBJ1-6 and V is TRBV4-1, with a weak D call TRBD1 (6 bases). The CDR3 covers 17 residues. The germline V gene has CDR1 MGHRA and CDR2 YSYEKL. V lost 1 base, J lost 7 bases, and 17 bases lay in between. The DNA of the CDR3 is TGCGCCAGCAGCCAAGGGTCATTGCAGGGGTCGAATTCACCCCTCCACTTT. Translated, it gives CASSQGSLQGSNSPLHF.